Presented here are 10 T cell receptor beta chains from one specimen sequenced in a study of low-dose radiotherapy and immunotherapy resistance in tumors. Time point in this sample: before trial treatment. TRAV and TRBV primers primed cDNA for both TCRalpha and TCRbeta. For amplifying TCRs, the PCR ran for about 20 cycles with Phusion, which was used together with a constant-region primer and the adapter on the V primers. TCRdb processed the reads anew with MiXCR; each CDR3 protein has one entry. The table lists 60,000 to 90,000 distinct CDR3 sequences, roughly 30% of them singletons, with 11% in the top ten. The sample was PBMCs, taken before treatment. Receptors originate from a female donor with ovarian cancer.

There are many counts of this clonotype. The gene calls are TRBV12-5 and TRBJ1-5; no definite D call. This CDR3 is 17 amino acids long. Germline V gene sequence: CDR1 LGHNT, CDR2 FRNRAP. V lost 0 bases and J 5 bases, leaving 17 bases between the germline ends. This CDR3 is CASGLVTGREGYQPQHF. For the CDR3, the DNA is TGTGCTAGTGGTTTGGTAACTGGTAGGGAGGGATATCAGCCCCAGCATTTT. Supplemented by reference TRBV12-5 and TRBJ1-5, the full variable domain reads DARVTQTPRHKVTEMGQEVTMRCQPILGHNTVFWYRQTMMQGLELLAYFRNRAPLDDSGMPKDRFSAEMPDATLATLKIQPSEPRDSAVYFCASGLVTGREGYQPQHFGDGTRLSIL.

Note on this clonotype: One base separates it from a far larger clone, so it is likely a read error. V and J are TRBV10-1 and TRBJ1-5; D not resolved. Germline values: CDR1 WNHNN, CDR2 SYGVQD (reference sequence). This CDR3 is built from 13 residues. The CDR3 protein is CASSESDYQSQHF. The CDR3 region has the DNA TGTGCCAGCAGTGAGAGCGATTATCAGTCCCAGCATTTT.

V is TRBV30 and J is TRBJ1-4; tentatively, D is TRBD1 (6 bases). CDR1 GTSNPN and CDR2 SVGIG come from the germline V gene (reference sequence). V was cut by 2 bases and J by 8 bases, with 15 bases left in between. The CDR3 runs to 14 residues. The DNA of the CDR3 is TGTGCCTGGAGTCCGGACAGCCTTCGGGAAAAACTGTTTTTT. Amino acids: CAWSPDSLREKLFF.

This clonotype was observed a handful of times. V and J are TRBV27 and TRBJ2-7; TRBD2 matches 9 bases. There are 15 residues in the CDR3. J lost 2 bases, V lost 8 bases, and 10 bases had no gene match. Looked up from germline, CDR1 is MNHEY and CDR2 is SMNVEV (reference sequence). The CDR3 sequence is CASSVTSGRPYEQYF. DNA of the CDR3: TGTGCCAGCTCGGTAACTAGCGGGCGCCCCTACGAGCAGTACTTC.

The table lists this clonotype with many counts. The V call is TRBV6-2 or TRBV6-3, the J call TRBJ2-7; TRBD1 matches at 12 bases. The CDR3 sequence is 18 residues long. The junction had 15 bases not matched to a gene; V was cut back by 7 bases and J by 2 bases. CDR1 is MNHEY, CDR2 SVGEGT, per germline. CDR3 residues: CASTPVGTGGTSTYEQYF. Here the CDR3 DNA reads TGTGCCAGCACCCCGGTCGGGACAGGGGGCACTTCGACCTACGAGCAGTACTTC.

Concerning this clonotype itself: Since a far larger clone is one base different, this is likely a read error. The chain is built from TRBV7-2 and TRBJ2-2, with 8 bases aligning to TRBD1. CDR1 and CDR2 from the germline V gene are SGHTA and FQGNSA. Trimming removed 5 bases from V and 8 bases from J; junction bases left unmatched: 16. The CDR3 spans 17 residues. CDR3 in DNA: TGTGCCAGCAGCGTGCCTGACAGGGGCGTCAACAGGGGGGAGCTGTTTTTT. It is translated as CASSVPDRGVNRGELFF.

In the case of this clonotype: One junction end does not reproduce the germline sequence, and a read error may be involved. The chain joins TRBV5-3 to TRBJ2-7, with D perhaps given as TRBD1 or TRBD2 (5 bases each). TRBV5-3 is flagged as an ORF with uncertain function. This CDR3 has 14 amino acids. CDR3 nucleotides: TGTGCCAGCAGCTTGGGGGTTTTGGGCTACGAGCAGTACTTC. Translating gives CASSLGVLGYEQYF.

This clonotype was seen more than once but under ten times. The chain joins TRBV28 to TRBJ2-7; no definite D call. The CDR3 sequence is 13 residues long. Germline V lookup: CDR1 MDHEN, CDR2 SYDVKM. The V end lost 7 bases, the J end lost 3 bases, and 13 bases lay between the germline ends. CDR3 region: CASIGASFYEQYF. The CDR3 bases are TGTGCCAGCATTGGTGCGTCTTTCTACGAGCAGTACTTC.

The J gene is TRBJ2-1, the V gene TRBV5-6; 10 nucleotides agree with TRBD2. CDR1 SGHDT and CDR2 YYEEEE come from the germline V gene. This CDR3 is 15 amino acids long. With 1 base clipped from V and 8 bases from J, the junction kept 6 bases outside the gene matches. As DNA, the CDR3 is TGTGCCAGCAGCTTGATAGCGGGGGGCCGCTATGAGCAGTTCTTC. Residues: CASSLIAGGRYEQFF.

CDR3 in amino acids: CASSGPRGVYEQYF. The CDR3 coding sequence is TGTGCCAGTAGCGGACCTCGGGGGGTCTACGAGCAGTACTTC. V usage is TRBV19 and J usage is TRBJ2-7, with 7 bases that match TRBD2. The CDR3 length is 14 residues. The J segment lost 3 bases and the V segment lost 6 bases, leaving 8 bases of the junction unmatched. Per the germline V gene, CDR1 is LNHDA and CDR2 is SQIVND (reference sequence).